Listed below are T cell receptor beta chains from one sample, sequenced in a study of blood T cell repertoires in COVID-19. Sequenced by immunoSEQ multiplex PCR; TCRdb stores in-frame clones only, minus some. The table lists fewer than 250,000 clones, roughly 86% of them singletons, with approximately 2.9% in the top ten. Sequencing was performed on peripheral blood. The receptors were gathered from a man in his 60s with acute or convalescent COVID-19. CDR3s include the opening cysteine and the closing phenylalanine or tryptophan.

V: TRBV11-1; J: TRBJ1-1; CDR3: CASSLGGGQGTEAFF
V: TRBV11-2; J: TRBJ1-1; CDR3: CASRSPGTGGQKTNTEAFF
V: TRBV29-1; J: TRBJ1-1; CDR3: CSVAGKNTEAFF
V: TRBV7-2; J: TRBJ2-7; CDR3: CASSQALQGVYEQYF
V: TRBV9; J: TRBJ1-1; CDR3: CASSPTGNTEAFF
V: TRBV4-2; J: TRBJ1-5; CDR3: CASSQDRQPGNHQPQHF
V: TRBV2; J: TRBJ2-5; CDR3: CASNSLGGSELGYF
V: TRBV5-1; J: TRBJ2-1; CDR3: CASGPQIATYNEQFF
V: TRBV19; J: TRBJ1-2; CDR3: CASSKDSGLYGYTF
V: TRBV4-3; J: TRBJ2-7; CDR3: CASSQGRGNYEQYF
V: TRBV5-6; J: TRBJ2-3; CDR3: CASSRGTSGGRGDTQYF
V: TRBV7-2; J: TRBJ1-5; CDR3: CASSLQDRGNQPQHF
V: TRBV27; J: TRBJ2-1; CDR3: CASTSGGGGSTEQFF
V: TRBV7-2; J: TRBJ2-4; CDR3: CASSSQGAGPKNIQYF
V: TRBV28; J: TRBJ2-7; CDR3: CASTQGGQLVEQYF
V: TRBV6-5; J: TRBJ1-2; CDR3: CASSYSIPSTSYGYTF
V: TRBV19; J: TRBJ1-5; CDR3: CASGVGDNYSNQPQHF
V: TRBV2; J: TRBJ1-6; CDR3: CASSQGQHNSPLHF
V: TRBV29-1; J: TRBJ2-7; CDR3: CSVDRGTKPSNYEQYF
V: TRBV2; J: TRBJ2-3; CDR3: CASSELGFSSTDTQYF
V: TRBV7-8; J: TRBJ2-3; CDR3: CASKRTGTSGGSTDTQYF
V: TRBV5-4; J: TRBJ2-1; CDR3: CASSLPGLSSSYNEQFF
V: TRBV11-2; J: TRBJ1-1; CDR3: CASSLEATAVTRNTEAFF
V: TRBV4-3; J: TRBJ1-6; CDR3: CASSRQGPGESLHF
V: TRBV25-1; J: TRBJ2-3; CDR3: CASSVGSGGVNTQYF
V: TRBV28; J: TRBJ2-3; CDR3: CASSLAAGGAVGTQYF
V: TRBV11-2; J: TRBJ2-3; CDR3: CASSRGRDYITDTQYF
V: TRBV6-6; J: TRBJ1-1; CDR3: CASSYPSGDRNTEAFF
V: TRBV18; J: TRBJ2-7; CDR3: CASSDSGTSGHEQYF
V: TRBV18; J: TRBJ1-1; CDR3: CASARGRDTEAFF
V: TRBV28; J: TRBJ2-5; CDR3: CASITGGGQETQYF
V: TRBV2; J: TRBJ2-1; CDR3: CASSFRPGGSSYNEQFF
V: TRBV11-2; J: TRBJ2-6; CDR3: CASSLGALGAGANVLTF
V: TRBV12-3/TRBV12-4; J: TRBJ1-3; CDR3: CASSTTGNTIYF
V: TRBV24-1; J: TRBJ1-4; CDR3: CATSDGGTGREKLFF
V: TRBV5-6; J: TRBJ1-4; CDR3: CASSLEGDNEKLFF
V: TRBV3-1/TRBV3-2; J: TRBJ2-1; CDR3: CASSQVRGGTSYNEQFF
V: TRBV10-1; J: TRBJ2-5; CDR3: CASSGTSGTDQETQYF
V: TRBV6-5; J: TRBJ2-6; CDR3: CASSYIGGSGANVLTF
V: TRBV5-4; J: TRBJ1-3; CDR3: CASSSTLSGNTIYF
V: TRBV19; J: TRBJ1-1; CDR3: CASSLGTRSEAFF
V: TRBV29-1; J: TRBJ2-7; CDR3: CSVSAGLHSYEQYF
V: TRBV19; J: TRBJ2-1; CDR3: CASSPSGGASYNEQFF
V: TRBV5-6; J: TRBJ2-1; CDR3: CASSPHAVVSGGNEQFF
V: TRBV15; J: TRBJ2-4; CDR3: CATSPPERHIQYF